Below, 27 T cell receptor beta chains from the same sample are listed, as sequenced in a study of CD8+ T cells in alopecia areata. RNA extraction was followed by reverse transcription into cDNA, which acted as the sequencing template. Profiled with immunoSEQ multiplex PCR; TCRdb holds only in-frame clones, not every one. The top ten hold roughly 10% of the sample, which has under 130,000 clones, just over 85% seen once. The treatment was: oral pan-JAK inhibitor, 5-10 mg twice daily. Specimen: CD8+ T cells sorted from blood, collected at roughly week 30, from a patient treated with tofacitinib. Receptor source: a human donor with alopecia areata.

The chain employs TRBV9 and TRBJ2-7, with 8 bases aligning to TRBD1. Germline loops: CDR1 SGDLS, CDR2 YYNGEE. This CDR3 is built from 14 residues. With 4 bases clipped from V and 2 bases from J, the junction kept 5 bases outside the gene matches. The CDR3 DNA sequence: TGTGCCAGCAGCTCGGGACAGGCCGCCTACGAGCAGTACTTC. Translated: CASSSGQAAYEQYF. The whole variable domain, remainder taken from reference TRBV9 and TRBJ2-7, is DSGVTQTPKHLITATGQRVTLRCSPRSGDLSVYWYQQSLDQGLQFLIQYYNGEERAKGNILERFSAQQFPDLHSELNLSSLELGDSALYFCASSSGQAAYEQYFGPGTRLTVT.

The rearrangement links TRBV29-1 to TRBJ2-3, with a weak D call TRBD2 (5 bases). The CDR3 sequence is 12 residues long. In germline, CDR1 is SQVTM, CDR2 ANQGSEA. V lost 4 bases and J 0 bases, leaving 5 bases between the germline ends. The CDR3 loop reads CSVGESTDTQYF. The CDR3 DNA sequence: TGCAGCGTTGGGGAGAGCACAGATACGCAGTATTTT.

The chain combines TRBV15 with TRBJ1-1; D is unclear. The CDR3 consists of 13 residues. Deletions cut 5 bases from V and 1 base from J, with 8 bases between. Per the germline V gene, CDR1 is LNHNV and CDR2 is YYDKDF (reference sequence). The chain's CDR3 is CATSVGWNTEAFF. For the CDR3, the DNA is TGTGCCACCAGCGTCGGGTGGAACACTGAAGCTTTCTTT.

In its sample, this clone was seen once. The rearrangement links TRBV5-1 to TRBJ2-7, with no clear D. With 2 bases removed from V and 5 bases from J, the gap between germline ends came to 8 bases. The CDR3 totals 12 residues. Germline CDR1 SGHRS, CDR2 YFSETQ. The chain's CDR3 is CASSLGLDEQYF. The CDR3 region has the DNA TGCGCCAGCAGCTTAGGCCTCGACGAGCAGTACTTC.

This clone was seen only a few times. This rearrangement joins TRBV5-8 to TRBJ2-7; D gene uncertain. V gave up 4 bases and J gave up 4 bases, with 15 bases separating them. The CDR3 covers 14 residues. Germline V gene sequence: CDR1 SGHTS, CDR2 YDEGEE. CDR3 amino acids: CASSRLFGVYEQYF. The CDR3 nucleotides read TGTGCCAGCAGCAGACTCTTTGGGGTTTACGAGCAGTACTTC.

The gene calls are TRBV7-9 and TRBJ2-7; D not certain. The CDR3 is made up of 13 amino acids. The V end was cut by 4 bases, the J end by 4 bases, with 11 bases between. Germline V gene sequence: CDR1 SEHNR, CDR2 FQNEAQ (reference sequence). Written as DNA, the CDR3 is TGTGCCAGCAGCTCCGGGCGCCAATACGAGCAGTACTTC. It yields the protein CASSSGRQYEQYF.

J is TRBJ1-1 and V is TRBV2; TRBD1 agrees at 7 bases. J was trimmed by 0 bases and V by 2 bases; bases with no gene match: 3. The CDR3 is 15 residues long. The V gene's germline CDR1 is SNHLY and CDR2 FYNNEI. The CDR3 protein is CASSEPGQLNTEAFF. The CDR3 DNA reads TGTGCCAGCAGTGAACCGGGACAGTTGAACACTGAAGCTTTCTTT. The whole variable domain, remainder taken from reference TRBV2 and TRBJ1-1, is EPEVTQTPSHQVTQMGQEVILRCVPISNHLYFYWYRQILGQKVEFLVSFYNNEISEKSEIFDDQFSVERPDGSNFTLKIRSTKLEDSAMYFCASSEPGQLNTEAFFGQGTRLTVV.

V and J are TRBV19 and TRBJ2-7, with TRBD2 identical over 7 bases. CDR1 is LNHDA, CDR2 SQIVND, per germline (reference sequence). The V and J ends lost 5 bases and 2 bases, in that order; junction bases with no gene match: 3. The CDR3 extends over 13 amino acids. The CDR3 sequence is CASSVGGPYEQYF. CDR3 sequence (DNA): TGTGCCAGTAGTGTGGGAGGGCCCTACGAGCAGTACTTC.

The chain joins TRBV27 to TRBJ1-5; D gene unclear. V was trimmed by 2 bases and J by 0 bases, leaving 8 bases between them. The germline CDR1 and CDR2 sequences are MNHEY and SMNVEV (reference sequence). The CDR3 length is 15 residues. The CDR3 sequence: CASSLVFNSNQPQHF. The CDR3 DNA reads as TGTGCCAGCAGTTTAGTTTTCAATAGCAATCAGCCCCAGCATTTT.

The V gene is TRBV29-1, the J gene TRBJ2-7, with 7 bases matching TRBD1. This CDR3 has 13 amino acids. Germline V gene lookup returns CDR1 SQVTM and CDR2 ANQGSEA. V was clipped by 2 bases and J by 7 bases; unmatched bases: 8. CDR3 loop: CSVEPSTGNEQYF. CDR3 DNA sequence: TGCAGCGTTGAACCCTCGACAGGGAATGAGCAGTACTTC.

The CDR3 protein is CASSHSGTLTQEKLFF. The CDR3 nucleotides read TGTGCCAGCAGCCACTCCGGGACCCTCACCCAAGAAAAACTGTTTTTT. This chain connects TRBV7-2 to TRBJ1-4; TRBD1 is a possible D gene (5 bases). Germline V gene data show CDR1 as SGHTA and CDR2 as FQGNSA. The V end was cut by 5 bases, the J end by 8 bases, with 21 bases between. This CDR3 spans 16 amino acids.

The chain recombines TRBV11-2 with TRBJ2-2; no reliable D call. Trimming cost V 5 bases and J 6 bases, with 1 base left between them. There are 10 residues in the CDR3. Germline lookup yields CDR1 SGHAT and CDR2 FQNNGV. The CDR3 sequence: CASSPGELFF. The CDR3 DNA reads as TGTGCCAGCAGCCCCGGGGAGCTGTTTTTT.

The rearrangement joins TRBV9 to TRBJ2-1, with D perhaps matching TRBD2 (6 bases). The CDR3 has 14 residues. Germline CDR1 is SGDLS and CDR2 is YYNGEE. V was clipped by 4 bases and J by 4 bases, with 12 bases between them. CDR3 residues: CASSPIGTYNEQFF. The CDR3 nucleotides read TGTGCCAGCAGCCCCATTGGGACTTACAATGAGCAGTTCTTC. Full variable domain (rest looked up from reference TRBV9 and TRBJ2-1): DSGVTQTPKHLITATGQRVTLRCSPRSGDLSVYWYQQSLDQGLQFLIQYYNGEERAKGNILERFSAQQFPDLHSELNLSSLELGDSALYFCASSPIGTYNEQFFGPGTRLTVL.

About this clone itself: At one end the junction does not follow the germline gene, possibly because of a read error. This sequence joins TRBV7-9 and TRBJ1-1; D remains ambiguous. This CDR3 comprises 10 residues. Germline V CDR1 and CDR2: SEHNR, FQNEAQ (reference sequence). In DNA form, the CDR3 reads TGTGCCAGCAGCTTAGATCTGGTATCTTTT. Protein sequence: CASSLDLVSF.

The rearrangement uses TRBV7-9 and TRBJ1-1; 11 bases align to TRBD1. The CDR3 is 14 residues long. In germline, CDR1 is SEHNR, CDR2 FQNEAQ (reference sequence). V dropped 5 bases and J dropped 7; count of bases not matched to a gene: 6. CDR3 DNA sequence: TGTGCCAGCAGCCTGGGACAGGGGGGGAATGAAGCTTTCTTT. Its protein product is CASSLGQGGNEAFF.

J is TRBJ2-3 and V is TRBV5-1; 9 nucleotides agree with TRBD1. This CDR3 is 14 amino acids long. Trimming removed 4 bases from V and 3 bases from J; junction bases left unmatched: 3. Germline lookup yields CDR1 SGHRS and CDR2 YFSETQ. CDR3 residues: CASSPGQGTDTQYF. The CDR3 nucleotides read TGCGCCAGCAGCCCCGGACAGGGGACAGATACGCAGTATTTT.

The chain recombines TRBV19 with TRBJ2-4, with 8 bases that match TRBD1. Germline V gene sequence: CDR1 LNHDA, CDR2 SQIVND (reference sequence). This CDR3 comprises 14 residues. After removal of 7 bases from V and 9 bases from J, the junction contained 11 bases not matched to a gene. Here the CDR3 DNA reads TGTGCCAGTAAACCGGGACAGGCATTGGGCATTCAGTACTTC. The encoded protein is CASKPGQALGIQYF. Full variable domain (rest looked up from reference TRBV19 and TRBJ2-4): DGGITQSPKYLFRKEGQNVTLSCEQNLNHDAMYWYRQDPGQGLRLIYYSQIVNDFQKGDIAEGYSVSREKKESFPLTVTSAQKNPTAFYLCASKPGQALGIQYFGAGTRLSVL.

The CDR3 DNA sequence: TGTGCCAGCAGCTTAGGTCCCGGGACAGCCTACGAGCAGTACTTC. This encodes CASSLGPGTAYEQYF. The chain links TRBV13 to TRBJ2-7; 7 bases match TRBD1. The CDR3 sequence is 15 residues long. Germline CDR1 reads PRHDT; CDR2 reads FYEKMQ (reference sequence). The V gene end was trimmed by 0 bases and the J gene end by 2 bases; junction bases not matched to a gene: 4.

This chain connects TRBV4-1 to TRBJ2-7, with 9 bases identical to TRBD1. Germline V gene data show CDR1 as MGHRA and CDR2 as YSYEKL. Trimming took 3 bases from V and 4 from J; bases not matched to a gene: 4. This CDR3 has 14 residues. The CDR3, as DNA: TGCGCCAGCAGCCAGGGGACAGGGACATACGAGCAGTACTTC. Protein sequence: CASSQGTGTYEQYF.

This clone was picked up one time. V gene TRBV4-1 combines with J gene TRBJ2-3; no clear D. Germline CDR1 reads MGHRA; CDR2 reads YSYEKL. The CDR3 is 13 residues long. The germline V and J ends were trimmed by 0 bases and 4 bases, with 5 bases remaining between them. The CDR3 coding sequence is TGCGCCAGCAGCCAAGATTCAGCAGATACGCAGTATTTT. Translation: CASSQDSADTQYF.

This clone occurred once. J is TRBJ2-5 and V is TRBV7-6, with a tentative D call TRBD1 (5 bases). The CDR3 has 15 amino acids. CDR1 is SGHVS and CDR2 is FNYEAQ in the germline V gene. V lost 1 base and J 5 bases, leaving 14 bases between the germline ends. CDR3 bases: TGTGCCAGCAGCTTAGAGGCCAGGGATAGGGAGACCCAGTACTTC. The encoded protein is CASSLEARDRETQYF. The variable domain in full, completed from reference TRBV7-6 and TRBJ2-5, reads GAGVSQSPRYKVTKRGQDVALRCDPISGHVSLYWYRQALGQGPEFLTYFNYEAQQDKSGLPNDRFSAERPEGSISTLTIQRTEQRDSAMYRCASSLEARDRETQYFGPGTRLLVL.

The chain couples TRBV10-3 to TRBJ2-7; D gene unclear. Between the trimmed V and J ends, which lost 7 bases and 0 bases, there was a span of 7 bases. This CDR3 spans 12 amino acids. CDR1 ENHRY and CDR2 SYGVKD come from the germline V gene. CDR3 region: CAITPDSYEQYF. CDR3 nucleotide sequence: TGTGCCATCACCCCGGACTCCTACGAGCAGTACTTC.

The V gene is TRBV2, the J gene TRBJ2-7; no firm D call. This CDR3 has 12 amino acids. Between the trimmed V and J ends, which lost 8 bases and 5 bases, there was a span of 13 bases. Germline V gives CDR1 SNHLY, CDR2 FYNNEI. This chain's CDR3 is CASYTSYDEQYF. DNA for the CDR3: TGTGCCAGCTATACCTCCTACGACGAGCAGTACTTC.

This sequence joins TRBV5-1 and TRBJ2-3; no reliable D call. The V end lost 4 bases, the J end lost 3 bases, and 21 bases lay between the germline ends. Germline V lookup: CDR1 SGHRS, CDR2 YFSETQ. The CDR3 loop spans 17 amino acids. This chain's CDR3 is CASSPPTLGSYTDTQYF. CDR3 coding DNA: TGCGCCAGCAGCCCCCCCACCCTGGGCAGCTATACAGATACGCAGTATTTT.

J is TRBJ2-7 and V is TRBV7-6; 9 bases map to TRBD1. Trimming took 5 bases from V and 3 from J; bases not matched to a gene: 11. From germline, CDR1 is SGHVS and CDR2 FNYEAQ. The CDR3 spans 16 residues. CDR3 amino acids: CASSPAPGQGIYEQYF. The CDR3 DNA reads as TGTGCCAGCAGCCCCGCCCCGGGACAGGGAATCTACGAGCAGTACTTC.

The rearrangement joins TRBV5-6 to TRBJ2-1, with TRBD2 matching over 11 bases. The CDR3 has 16 residues. Trimming at V came to 3 bases and at J to 3 bases, leaving 5 bases not matched to a gene. Germline loops: CDR1 SGHDT, CDR2 YYEEEE. As DNA, the CDR3 is TGTGCCAGCAGCTCTCCGACTAGCGGGATCTACAATGAGCAGTTCTTC. It specifies CASSSPTSGIYNEQFF.

V gene TRBV5-8 combines with J gene TRBJ2-5, with TRBD2 identical over 13 bases. J gave up 6 bases and V 7 bases, and 9 bases lay outside the gene matches. Germline lookup yields CDR1 SGHTS and CDR2 YDEGEE. The CDR3 extends over 15 amino acids. CDR3 coding DNA: TGTGCCAGCGGGCGGACTAGCGGGAGTTGGAAGACCCAGTACTTC. This gives the protein CASGRTSGSWKTQYF.